Below, 29 T cell receptor beta chains from the same sample are listed, as sequenced in a study of glioma-infiltrating T cells. Amplification of TCR alpha and beta CDR3 regions from RNA used iRepertoire nested multiplex PCR. TCRdb passed the multiplex PCR reads through MiXCR, listing each CDR3 protein once. Counted here are 100,000 to 150,000 distinct CDR3 sequences, approximately 24% occurring once; the ten biggest clones make up around a quarter. The sample consisted of glioma tissue, nonneoplastic brain tissue, or PBMCs (not recorded which). These receptors all come from a human donor with low-grade glioma or glioblastoma, undergoing nonglioma brain surgery, or in good health (not recorded which).

This chain uses TRBV2 with TRBJ2-7; D perhaps matches TRBD1 (5 bases). CDR3 length: 13 amino acids. V was pared by 6 bases and J by 3 bases, with 12 bases between. Germline V gene data show CDR1 as SNHLY and CDR2 as FYNNEI. CDR3 protein: CASRMVDSYEQYV. In DNA form, the CDR3 reads TGTGCCAGCAGGATGGTCGACAGCTACGAGCAGTACGTC.

This clonotype was counted ten times or more. The rearrangement joins TRBV6-4 to TRBJ2-3; D is perhaps TRBD2 (6 bases). Trimming stripped 4 bases from V and 3 bases from J, with 11 bases between. The CDR3 is 14 amino acids. Per germline, CDR1 MRHNA and CDR2 SNTAGT. The CDR3 region is CASSVVADTDTQYF. The CDR3 DNA follows: TGTGCCAGCAGTGTGGTAGCGGATACAGATACGCAGTATTTT.

The chain joins TRBV20-1 to TRBJ2-5; D is tentatively TRBD1 or TRBD2 (5 bases each). This CDR3 has 13 residues. The V gene lost 6 bases and the J gene lost 0 bases, with 11 bases spanning the gap. Germline V CDR1 and CDR2: DFQATT, SNEGSKA (reference sequence). The CDR3 loop is CSAGDGYQETQYF. DNA for the CDR3: TGCAGTGCCGGGGACGGGTACCAAGAGACCCAGTACTTC.

This chain joins TRBV3-1 and TRBJ1-4; D call uncertain. In germline, CDR1 is LGHDT, CDR2 YNNKEL (reference sequence). The germline V and J ends were trimmed by 3 bases and 8 bases, with 16 bases remaining between them. CDR3 length equals 15 residues. CDR3 nucleotide sequence: TGTGCCAGCAGCCACGCGACGGCGTTGGACGAAAAACTGTTTTTT. It translates to CASSHATALDEKLFF. Supplemented by reference TRBV3-1 and TRBJ1-4, the full variable domain reads DTAVSQTPKYLVTQMGNDKSIKCEQNLGHDTMYWYKQDSKKFLKIMFSYNNKELIINETVPNRFSPKSPDKAHLNLHINSLELGDSAVYFCASSHATALDEKLFFGSGTQLSVL.

V and J are TRBV18 and TRBJ2-7; TRBD1 aligns across 7 bases. The CDR3 runs 15 residues. Trimming took 3 bases from V and 3 from J; bases not matched to a gene: 8. CDR1 and CDR2 (germline): KGHSH, LQKENI. The CDR3 DNA reads TGTGCCAGCTCACCTACAGGGGCTCCCGTCTACGAGCAGTACTTC. This translates into CASSPTGAPVYEQYF.

The chain has TRBV20-1 and TRBJ1-1; 8 nucleotides match TRBD1. The CDR3 spans 17 residues. Trimming cost V 1 base and J 6 bases; bases outside gene matches: 16. Germline CDR1 DFQATT, CDR2 SNEGSKA (reference sequence). CDR3 sequence: CSARVLQGDSRGPEAFF. The CDR3 coding sequence is TGCAGTGCTAGAGTCCTACAGGGGGACTCCCGTGGGCCTGAAGCTTTCTTT.

Turning to this clonotype: With a much larger clone just one base away, this may be a read error. This chain links TRBV7-3 with TRBJ2-1; unclear D gene. Germline V gene lookup returns CDR1 SGHTA and CDR2 FQGTGA. The CDR3 is 13 amino acids. V lost 5 bases, J lost 8 bases, and 13 bases lay in between. This chain's CDR3 is CASSLEHLDEQFF. The CDR3 nucleotides read TGTGCCAGCAGCCTTGAGCACCTGGATGAGCAGTTCTTC.

At least ten counts were recorded for this clonotype. The chain uses TRBV20-1 and TRBJ2-5, with D perhaps being TRBD1 or TRBD2 (5 bases each). The CDR3 spans 13 residues. Trimming cost V 6 bases and J 5 bases, with 16 bases left between them. Germline V gene sequence: CDR1 DFQATT, CDR2 SNEGSKA (reference sequence). DNA for the CDR3: TGCAGTGCCTGGCGGGTGGGGGTCGAGACCCAGTACTTC. Translated, it gives CSAWRVGVETQYF.

This clonotype was picked up many times. CDR3 loop: CASSFGARGNQPQHF. The CDR3 DNA reads TGTGCCAGCAGTTTCGGGGCGCGTGGCAATCAGCCCCAGCATTTT. This chain joins TRBV27 and TRBJ1-5; possible D gene TRBD1, 5 bases. Trimming took off 3 bases at V and 2 bases at J, with 11 bases between the two ends. This CDR3 comprises 15 residues. From germline, CDR1 is MNHEY and CDR2 SMNVEV (reference sequence).

This clonotype was detected ten times or more. The gene calls are TRBV6-1 and TRBJ1-2; no definite D call. This CDR3 is built from 12 residues. Germline CDR1 and CDR2: MNHNS and SASEGT. V dropped 5 bases and J dropped 7 bases, with 11 bases sitting between them. The CDR3 reads CASSPAVGGYTF. The CDR3 bases are TGTGCCAGCAGTCCGGCGGTCGGTGGCTACACCTTC.

This clonotype came up many times. This sequence joins TRBV28 and TRBJ2-3; TRBD2 matches at 9 bases. Germline V gene sequence: CDR1 MDHEN, CDR2 SYDVKM. V lost 2 bases, J lost 0 bases, and 15 bases stayed unmatched. The CDR3 has 20 amino acids. Written as DNA, the CDR3 is TGTGCCAGCAGTTTAAATTGGGCTAGCGGGGATCCTATCAGCACAGATACGCAGTATTTT. It yields the protein CASSLNWASGDPISTDTQYF.

The chain joins TRBV7-3 to TRBJ1-2, with 7 positions matching TRBD1. The trim removed 5 bases at V and 2 bases at J, leaving 11 bases unmatched. The germline V gene has CDR1 SGHTA and CDR2 FQGTGA. This CDR3 has 16 amino acids. Here the CDR3 DNA reads TGTGCCAGCAGCCCGTACACAGGGGCGGAGAACTATGGCTACACCTTC. Its translation: CASSPYTGAENYGYTF.

This clonotype was detected only a few times. The V call is TRBV30, the J call TRBJ2-3, with TRBD1 matching 7 bases. Unmatched junction bases numbered 10, after V lost 5 bases and J lost 2 bases. Germline CDR1 is GTSNPN and CDR2 is SVGIG (reference sequence). CDR3 length equals 15 residues. CDR3 protein: CAWGETGLNTDTQYF. The CDR3 DNA reads TGTGCCTGGGGCGAGACAGGGCTGAACACAGATACGCAGTATTTT.

The genes are TRBV14 and TRBJ1-3; D remains ambiguous. V was pared by 7 bases and J by 4 bases, with 8 bases between. The germline CDR1 and CDR2 sequences are SGHDN and FVKESK. There are 12 residues in the CDR3. The DNA of the CDR3 is TGTGCCAGCAACTGGACGGGAAACACCATATATTTT. As protein: CASNWTGNTIYF.

J is TRBJ1-1 and V is TRBV3-1; D uncertain. The CDR3 covers 13 residues. The V end was cut by 3 bases, the J end by 1 base, with 6 bases between. Germline assignment: CDR1 LGHDT and CDR2 YNNKEL (reference sequence). In nucleotides, the CDR3 is TGTGCCAGCAGCCAGTTGGAGAACACTGAAGCTTTCTTT. It is translated as CASSQLENTEAFF.

This clonotype came up many times. The chain links TRBV20-1 to TRBJ2-2; D perhaps matches TRBD2 (6 bases). Germline CDR1 DFQATT, CDR2 SNEGSKA (reference sequence). The length of the CDR3 is 16 residues. V shed 0 bases and J shed 0 bases, with 11 bases lying between them. The CDR3 nucleotides read TGCAGTGCTAGAGACTTGACTAGGTCGAACACCGGGGAGCTGTTTTTT. Translated, it gives CSARDLTRSNTGELFF.

The chain uses TRBV12-3 or TRBV12-4 and TRBJ2-3, with 10 bases that match TRBD2. CDR3 length: 17 residues. The junction had 13 bases not matched to a gene; V was cut back by 4 bases and J by 6 bases. CDR3 nucleotides: TGTGCCAGCAGTTCGCCCCGGCTAGCGGGGGTTGGGGATACGCAGTATTTT. Residues: CASSSPRLAGVGDTQYF.

This rearrangement joins TRBV2 to TRBJ1-1; D is possibly TRBD1 (5 bases). The CDR3 is 11 amino acids. In germline, CDR1 is SNHLY, CDR2 FYNNEI. Trimming cost V 6 bases and J 14 bases, with 16 bases left between them. CDR3 sequence: CASSPQGPVFF. The CDR3, as DNA: TGTGCCAGCAGCCCCCAGGGCCCCGTATTCTTT.

The table lists this clonotype with a count of one. The rearrangement joins TRBV10-3 to TRBJ2-5; 9 positions agree with TRBD1. The CDR3 loop spans 15 amino acids. The V gene end was trimmed by 2 bases and the J gene end by 5 bases; junction bases not matched to a gene: 6. CDR1 and CDR2 from the germline V gene are ENHRY and SYGVKD. This CDR3 is CAISEQGQGSETQYF. The CDR3 DNA sequence: TGTGCCATCAGTGAGCAAGGACAGGGGAGCGAGACCCAGTACTTC.

This clonotype was counted many times. J is TRBJ1-2 and V is TRBV2, with 9 bases matching TRBD1. V was pared by 5 bases and J by 8 bases, with 6 bases of the junction left unmatched. The CDR3 loop spans 13 amino acids. Germline CDR1 reads SNHLY; CDR2 reads FYNNEI. Written as DNA, the CDR3 is TGTGCCAGCAGTCGAACAGGGGGCGACGGCTACACCTTC. Its protein product is CASSRTGGDGYTF.

This clonotype was detected only a few times. The gene calls are TRBV7-2 and TRBJ1-5, with 9 nucleotides matching TRBD1. With V trimmed by 4 bases and J by 0 bases, 4 bases remained unmatched. The CDR3 has 16 residues. Germline-derived CDR1 and CDR2 are SGHTA and FQGNSA. In DNA form, the CDR3 reads TGTGCCAGCAGCTACACAGGGGGCCATAGCAATCAGCCCCAGCATTTT. Its protein product is CASSYTGGHSNQPQHF.

This clonotype was observed once. DNA for the CDR3: TGTGCCAGCAGCAAATACTGGACCGGGACTAGCGGGGGCAATGAGCAGTTCTTC. Residues: CASSKYWTGTSGGNEQFF. V is TRBV28 and J is TRBJ2-1; 14 nucleotides line up with TRBD2. Germline trimming cut 6 bases from V and 6 bases from J; bases unmatched to any gene: 13. The CDR3 sequence is 18 residues long. From germline, CDR1 is MDHEN and CDR2 SYDVKM.

At least ten counts were recorded for this clonotype. The CDR3 region is CSASRGQGGGYTF. The CDR3 nucleotides read TGCAGTGCCTCGCGGGGACAGGGAGGAGGCTACACCTTC. This chain joins TRBV20-1 and TRBJ1-2; TRBD1 aligns across 9 bases. Germline trimming cut 6 bases from V and 8 bases from J; bases unmatched to any gene: 10. Looked up from germline, CDR1 is DFQATT and CDR2 is SNEGSKA (reference sequence). The CDR3 covers 13 residues.

The table lists this clonotype with a few counts. The chain carries TRBV13 and TRBJ2-7; D not resolved. This CDR3 is 11 amino acids long. CDR1 is PRHDT and CDR2 is FYEKMQ in the germline V gene (reference sequence). V lost 8 bases to trimming and J lost 3 bases, with 8 bases between them. The CDR3 nucleotides read TGTGCCAGCGGTCTCGGCTACGAGCAGTACGTC. The encoded protein is CASGLGYEQYV.

This clonotype was observed a handful of times. J is TRBJ2-3 and V is TRBV19; weak D call: TRBD2 (6 bases). The CDR3 is 13 amino acids. From germline, CDR1 is LNHDA and CDR2 SQIVND (reference sequence). V was pared by 10 bases and J by 0 bases, with 11 bases between. The CDR3 nucleotides read TGTGCCACCCGGGGGTTCAGCACAGATACGCAGTATTTT. Its protein is CATRGFSTDTQYF.

In this sample, this clonotype turned up many times. The chain has TRBV28 and TRBJ1-2; the D is unclear. Germline V gene data show CDR1 as MDHEN and CDR2 as SYDVKM. The V and J ends lost 3 bases and 6 bases respectively, with 8 bases between them. The CDR3 runs to 12 residues. The CDR3 DNA is TGTGCCAGCAGTTTGGGGTTCCATGGCTACACCTTC. Translating gives CASSLGFHGYTF.

This chain connects TRBV5-1 to TRBJ1-2, with 7 positions matching TRBD1. V was clipped by 2 bases and J by 5 bases; unmatched bases: 3. Germline loops: CDR1 SGHRS, CDR2 YFSETQ. The CDR3 spans 13 residues. The CDR3 DNA reads TGCGCCAGCAGCTTCGGACAGGAGTATGGCTACACCTTC. It specifies CASSFGQEYGYTF.

This clonotype was observed a few times. V is TRBV6-1 and J is TRBJ2-5; possible D gene TRBD1, 5 bases. The CDR3 is 14 residues long. V was shortened by 6 bases and J by 2 bases, with 13 bases between the two germline ends. Germline CDR1 reads MNHNS; CDR2 reads SASEGT. CDR3 coding DNA: TGTGCCAGCAGCGACAGAGTAACTCAAGAGACCCAGTACTTC. This translates into CASSDRVTQETQYF.

This clonotype was counted a few times. The chain links TRBV14 to TRBJ2-3, with D unclear. The CDR3 is 13 amino acids. The V end lost 4 bases, the J end lost 2 bases, and 7 bases lay between the germline ends. Germline V gives CDR1 SGHDN, CDR2 FVKESK. CDR3 sequence reads: CASSPRATDTQYF. As DNA, the CDR3 is TGTGCCAGCAGCCCCCGGGCCACAGATACGCAGTATTTT.